This TCR beta chain originates from a study of cytomegalovirus exposure and HLA in healthy donors (dated 2017 in TCRdb). At the level of the whole study: According to an earlier analysis of 450 to 650 of the donors, 200 million or so T cells yielded 100 million or so unique TCR beta sequences and less than 300 Gb of sequence data. An early release covering 550 to 700 HLA-typed donors comprised approximately 300 gigabases of sequencing data and about 90 million unique TCR sequences. Of the roughly 400 genotyped donors, roughly 80% were placed in the genetic ancestry cluster associated with self-reported Caucasian donors. The aim of the study was to test whether cataloging public T cell receptors could identify signatures of past pathogen exposure. The study used immunosequencing to profile the T cell repertoires of 666 subjects and linked those repertoires to cytomegalovirus serostatus. In addition to the first cohort of around 670 subjects, a separate validation cohort of 100 to 150 different subjects was used. The study combined high-throughput TCR immunosequencing, statistical association of individual TCRs with disease status, and machine learning to predict cytomegalovirus infection status. A later analysis re-analyzed previously published TCR beta repertoires from 500 to 700 donors and added high-resolution HLA genotyping to study TCR occurrence patterns. The later analysis used no new phenotypic data to find candidate immune exposures, relying instead on TCR beta sequences and their occurrence across donors. An earlier analysis of around 580 of the donors used high-throughput TCR beta sequencing to judge whether each TCR beta V gene segment behaved as functional or pseudogenic. Donor age, sex, ethnicity and CMV serostatus were compiled alongside the repertoire data. Genome-wide SNP genotypes for about 65% of the 666 donors were used in a later genetic analysis, which treated that subset as a discovery cohort. Every discovery cohort repertoire had been produced on one sequencing platform. Both class I and class II loci were covered by HLA typing, at four-digit resolution. Typing coverage varied by locus: roughly 629-630 donors for A, B, C, DRB1 and DQB1; approximately 560 for DQA1; 600 to 610 for DPA1; roughly 450 for DPB1. Several DR-DQ haplotypes were handled as single units for association and clustering because linkage in the cohort was strong. On average, 235,054 unique TCR beta nucleotide sequences were sequenced per donor among a few hundred genotyped donors of the cohort, with around 19% of those sequences being non-productive. The investigation overall reported the following: Several of the top co-occurrence clusters appeared to be linked to parvovirus B19, influenza, CMV and Epstein-Barr virus, according to a later analysis. In a later analysis, HLA-associated TCR beta chains showed more clonal expansion and lower generation probabilities than non-associated chains that were equally common. In vitro tests confirmed that a few of the cytomegalovirus-associated TCR beta chains recognize cytomegalovirus antigens. In a later analysis, the rate of TCR association differed among HLA loci, with DRB1 alleles having the most associated TCRs and HLA-C alleles having the fewest. A later genetic analysis associated a missense DCLRE1C variant with V-gene and J-gene trimming of TCR beta chains, and an independent cohort replicated the association. Presence/absence analyses assumed roughly uniform sequencing depth across donors, an assumption that may not hold. The classifier was reported to diagnose cytomegalovirus status with high specificity and sensitivity in both the original cohort and the validation cohort. HLA typing was unavailable for some donors at each locus, so association tests used only the typed subset. The study listed 170 or so TCR beta chains as associated with cytomegalovirus. Across donors, most TCR sequences were observed very rarely, whereas some public TCRs were present in many individuals. The authors suggested that the approach could potentially be extended to other disease states and immunological phenotypes. A later analysis associated 15,000 to 20,000 TCR beta sequences with specific HLA alleles at a false discovery rate of 0.05. Most CMV-associated TCR beta chains appeared to be HLA-restricted in a later analysis, and the HLA associations seemed to be driven largely by CMV exposure. In a later genetic analysis, fewer N-insertions in productive TCRs were reported among donors in an Asian-associated ancestry cluster than the approximately 670-donor mean. Immune exposure information for the cohort was limited to CMV serostatus. Around 16 rarely observed V segments, including chromosome 9 orphons, were excluded from the earlier analysis of some 590 of the donors because counts were too low. Only TCR beta chains were sequenced in this cohort, and the absence of alpha or paired-chain data limited detectable features. Strong co-occurrence of HLA alleles, especially DR and DQ, made assigning TCR associations to individual alleles difficult. The 87-base-pair reads could not distinguish some IMGT-functional V segments, including TRBV6-2 and TRBV6-3, so those segments were excluded. An earlier analysis of approximately 540 of the donors showed that most TCR beta V segments appeared in productive rearrangements either about 90% or about 30% of the time, which broadly matched IMGT annotations. Correlated functional status among segregating V segments might be attributable to linkage disequilibrium, but an unknown experimental factor could not be ruled out. A further reported finding was that TCR beta sequences accurately predicted the HLA-A and HLA-B alleles for most subjects in the first cohort. A cluster of highly shared sequence variants was judged likely to represent a technical artifact of the sequencing pipeline.

A note on this clone: The antigen it binds to is not known. The record has no base qualities; no much larger clone is one base away.

The cohort comprised under 700 healthy bone marrow donors. At the time of sampling, all cohort members were nominally healthy, though unrecorded immune exposures were likely present. The donor tested CMV seronegative, placing the donor among the roughly 350 seronegative members of the cohort. A peripheral blood sample was collected from each donor, and TCR beta sequencing was performed on peripheral blood mononuclear cells. Genomic DNA was extracted from the blood cell samples with the Qiagen DNeasy Blood Extraction Kit. Here V drops 5 bases and J drops 2 bases, and the junction holds 14 bases not matched to any gene. The germline V gene (reference sequence) provides CDR1 LNHDA and CDR2 SQIVND. From the cysteine up to the phenylalanine, the CDR3 has a length of 17 residues. The only DNA kept is the CDR3, 51 bases in frame from the first base. Preparation of the library involved the immunoSEQ multiplex PCR assay. For the multiplex PCR, a mixture combining 60 forward primers for TCR Vbeta segments and 13 reverse primers for TCR Jbeta segments was used. The CDR3 region of rearranged TCR beta genes was amplified from genomic DNA by a multiplex PCR assay. On the Illumina HiSeq System, the amplified TCR beta libraries were sequenced as 87-base-pair reads. The source study handled its data this way. Across the 670 or so repertoires, a later analysis counted some 80 million unique TCR beta chains, 8.5 million to 12 million of which were shared by at least two donors. Raw reads were error-corrected and collapsed into unique sequences by a nearest-neighbor algorithm in which closely related sequences were merged to remove PCR and sequencing errors. V, D and J gene segments were assigned by aligning CDR3 sequences to IMGT reference sequences. Each retained sequence needed at least a six-nucleotide match to both a V gene segment and a J gene segment. Rearrangements were classified as productive when the CDR3 lacked stop codons and remained in frame with V and J, and all other rearrangements were classified as non-productive. CDR3 was defined by IMGT convention, running from the second conserved V-encoded cysteine to the conserved J-encoded phenylalanine. Sequences without an unambiguous match to a single V gene segment were excluded from the earlier analysis of about 640 of the donors. An earlier analysis of several hundred of the donors called V segments functional above 56.7% productive rearrangements and segregating when the between-donor standard deviation exceeded 5%. To diagnose cytomegalovirus status from the catalog of TCR beta chain sequences, a statistical classification framework was built. In a later analysis, TCR nucleotide sequences were compared against IMGT/GENE-DB human TR gene sequences so that V and J genes could be assigned. A later analysis assigned CDR3 sequences and most-parsimonious VDJ recombination scenarios with the TCRdist pipeline. In a later analysis, each TCR beta chain was defined by its CDR3 amino acid sequence together with its V-gene family, and reads without a unique V-gene family were excluded. To address suspected cross-contamination and a sequencing artifact, a later analysis removed 450 to 700 highly shared, low-generation-probability nucleotide sequences. In a later analysis, a clonal expansion index for each public chain was calculated from normalized within-repertoire ranks of inferred template counts. A later analysis computed generation probabilities with a VDJ recombination model fitted to out-of-frame rearrangements, and checked the results against IGoR. In a later analysis, hypergeometric tests were used to score TCR-TCR, TCR-HLA and TCR-CMV co-occurrence, with a repertoire-size bias correction applied to TCR pairs. False discovery rates were estimated in a later analysis by permuting HLA or CMV assignments 20 times. In a later analysis, co-occurring TCRs were grouped with DBSCAN, and TCRdist sequence similarity was added when clustering was performed within HLA-allele-positive subsets. Co-occurrence clustering excluded repertoires with fewer than 30,000 or more than 120,000 public chains, plus five with anomalous nucleotide sharing. Sourced from immuneACCESS, this table was stored by TCRdb with only in-frame sequences that have V and J called. A share of the clones is absent; for the studies checked, an unresolved V gene accounts for under half, and the remainder has no known explanation. V, J and clone size are taken as reported in that table, and D and trimming were inferred from the DNA itself. This sample holds 150,000 to 200,000 clones; roughly 75% were observed only once. 1.5% to 2% of the sample is taken by the ten largest.

The V and J segments used are TRBV19 and TRBJ1-1; 7 junctional bases match TRBD1. Source material: PBMCs. This clonotype was obtained from a young woman in good health and CMV-seronegative. The DNA sequence is given as TGTGCCAGTAGTGCTCTTGGGACAGAGGCCTCTAACACTGAAGCTTTCTTT. This encodes CASSALGTEASNTEAFF.